The TCR beta chain described here comes from a study of control samples from healthy donors and cancer patients. TCRdb keeps only in-frame clones here, not all; method: immunoSEQ multiplex PCR. The sample lists some 410,000 clones, around nine tenths occurring once. V shed 1 base and J shed 3 bases, with 7 bases lying between them. The germline CDR1 and CDR2 sequences are SGHTS and YDEGEE. This CDR3 region has 13 residues. The receptor's source is a man aged 35-49 years with head and neck cancer. The sequencing input was PBMCs. V usage is TRBV5-8 and J usage is TRBJ1-1; no reliable D call. DNA of the CDR3: TGTGCCAGCAGCTTGAGGCCTTACACTGAAGCTTTCTTT. Its protein product is CASSLRPYTEAFF. Full variable domain (missing parts from reference TRBV5-8 and TRBJ1-1): EAGVTQSPTHLIKTRGQQATLRCSPISGHTSVYWYQQALGLGLQFLLWYDEGEERNRGNFPPRFSGRQFPNYSSELNVNALELEDSALYLCASSLRPYTEAFFGQGTRLTVV.